The 2 T cell receptor beta chains below all came from one sample that was sequenced in a study of OX40 agonist ivuxolimab in advanced cancers. The protocol was immunoSEQ multiplex PCR, while the TCRdb copy is restricted to in-frame clones and leaves out a portion. This sample carries over 75,000 clones, approximately 90% of them seen once, and the ten largest clones take 0.4% to 0.55%. The sample consisted of CD4+ or CD8+ T cells sorted from blood, taken in a trial of the OX40 agonist ivuxolimab. Receptors were obtained from an adult with an advanced solid tumor such as melanoma, head and neck, liver or kidney cancer.

The chain is built from TRBV4-1 and TRBJ1-4; D is undetermined. Trimming pared 3 bases from V and 4 bases from J, leaving 9 bases between. Per the germline V gene, CDR1 is MGHRA and CDR2 is YSYEKL. The CDR3 has 14 residues. CDR3 amino acids: CASSHRGVNEKLFF. The CDR3 coding sequence is TGCGCCAGCAGCCATCGGGGAGTTAATGAAAAACTGTTTTTT.

By share of the sample, this clone is medium-sized. The CDR3 loop is CASSLVGEKLFF. The CDR3 DNA follows: TGTGCCAGCAGCCTTGTAGGGGAAAAACTGTTTTTT. The chain employs TRBV4-2 and TRBJ1-4, with D uncertain. The ends were cut back, 4 bases at V and 8 bases at J, with 8 bases in the middle. Per germline, CDR1 LGHNA and CDR2 YNFKEQ. The CDR3 totals 12 residues.